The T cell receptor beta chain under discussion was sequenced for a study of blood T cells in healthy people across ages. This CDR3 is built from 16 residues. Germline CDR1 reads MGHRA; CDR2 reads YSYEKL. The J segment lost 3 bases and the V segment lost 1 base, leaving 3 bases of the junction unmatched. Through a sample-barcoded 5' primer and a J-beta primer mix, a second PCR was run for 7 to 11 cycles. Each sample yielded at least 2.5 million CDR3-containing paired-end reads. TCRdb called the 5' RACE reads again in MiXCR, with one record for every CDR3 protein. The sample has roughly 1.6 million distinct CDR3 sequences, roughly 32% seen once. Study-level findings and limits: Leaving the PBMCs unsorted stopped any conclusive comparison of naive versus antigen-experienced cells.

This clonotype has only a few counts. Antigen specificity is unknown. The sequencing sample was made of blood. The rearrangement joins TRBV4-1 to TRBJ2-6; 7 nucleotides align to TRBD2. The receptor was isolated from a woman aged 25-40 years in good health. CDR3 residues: CASSQVGGIGANVLTF. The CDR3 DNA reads TGCGCCAGCAGCCAAGTGGGAGGGATTGGGGCCAACGTCCTGACTTTC.